A single sample gave rise to the 8 T cell receptor beta chains below, sequenced in a study of Ad26.COV2.S vaccination and SARS-CoV-2 variants. Assay used: immunoSEQ multiplex PCR; TCRdb lists only in-frame clones, some missing. The sample has about 350,000 clones, 88% seen once. Treatment given: some 20 received Ad26.COV2.S at low or high dose, single or two shots; about five received placebo; per-sample allocation not given. All samples were drawn on day 63, counting from the first vaccine or placebo injection. The specimen was peripheral blood, collected in a trial of Ad26.COV2.S vaccine versus placebo. These TCRs come from a person between 18 and 65 years old who received the Ad26.COV2.S COVID-19 vaccine or a placebo.

CDR3 loop: CASSEYQRATTF. As DNA, the CDR3 is TGTGCCAGCAGCGAGTATCAGAGGGCCACCACCTTC. The rearrangement links TRBV3-1 (or the pseudogene TRBV3-2) to TRBJ1-2; D gene ambiguous. With 5 bases removed from V and 13 bases from J, the gap between germline ends came to 17 bases. Germline CDR1 reads LGHDT; CDR2 reads YNNKEL (reference sequence). The CDR3 length is 12 residues.

Only one count was recorded for this clone. The chain links TRBV19 to TRBJ1-3; D gene ambiguous. V lost 8 bases, J lost 0 bases, and 5 bases lay in between. CDR1 LNHDA and CDR2 SQIVND come from the germline V gene (reference sequence). CDR3 size: 12 residues. The chain's CDR3 is CASGPSGNTIYF. The CDR3 DNA is TGTGCCAGTGGTCCCTCTGGAAACACCATATATTTT.

The CDR3 is CASSFGSDTEAFF. The CDR3 DNA reads as TGCGCCAGCAGCTTTGGGTCCGACACTGAAGCTTTCTTT. The gene calls are TRBV5-1 and TRBJ1-1; D remains unclear. V was clipped by 2 bases and J by 3 bases, with 8 bases between them. The CDR3 consists of 13 residues. Looked up from germline, CDR1 is SGHRS and CDR2 is YFSETQ.

The CDR3 coding sequence is TGTGCCAGCAGTTACGGGTCCTACGAAGCTTTCTTT. It is translated as CASSYGSYEAFF. V gene TRBV6-2 or TRBV6-3 combines with J gene TRBJ1-1; D is undetermined. V lost 2 bases to trimming and J lost 8 bases, with 9 bases between them. The CDR3 length is 12 residues. Looked up from germline, CDR1 is MNHEY and CDR2 is SVGEGT.

The rearrangement links TRBV5-1 to TRBJ1-3; D unresolved. Germline CDR1 and CDR2: SGHRS and YFSETQ. With 0 bases removed from V and 1 base from J, the gap between germline ends came to 5 bases. This CDR3 region has 14 residues. The CDR3 nucleotides read TGCGCCAGCAGCTTGGACGGATCTGGAAACACCATATATTTT. This gives the protein CASSLDGSGNTIYF.

The chain combines TRBV7-2 with TRBJ2-7; D is perhaps TRBD1 or TRBD2 (5 bases each). With 5 bases removed from V and 7 bases from J, the gap between germline ends came to 18 bases. Germline CDR1 SGHTA, CDR2 FQGNSA. This CDR3 has 14 amino acids. CDR3: CASSLFIEGTEQYF. In nucleotides, the CDR3 is TGTGCCAGCAGCCTTTTTATAGAAGGGACGGAGCAGTACTTC.

The chain uses TRBV4-2 and TRBJ2-1; D unclear. This CDR3 region has 12 residues. Trimming removed 4 bases from V and 12 bases from J, with 13 bases in between. Germline V gene sequence: CDR1 LGHNA, CDR2 YNFKEQ. As DNA, the CDR3 is TGTGCCAGCAGCCTTAGCTTTGGGTCGCAGTTCTTC. It encodes CASSLSFGSQFF.

This chain joins TRBV5-5 and TRBJ2-7; 8 bases match TRBD1. This CDR3 is 14 amino acids long. V lost 6 bases and J lost 2; bases outside the gene matches: 7. CDR1 SGHKS and CDR2 YYEKEE come from the germline V gene (reference sequence). Here the CDR3 DNA reads TGTGCCAGCAACCGACAGGGGTCCACCTACGAGCAGTACTTC. Amino acids: CASNRQGSTYEQYF.